This entry lists 4 T cell receptor beta chains sequenced from one sample in a study of blood T cell repertoires in COVID-19. Profiling relied on immunoSEQ multiplex PCR, and the TCRdb table lists in-frame clones only, not all of them. The data contain 350,000 or so clones, 88% of them singletons. Sample: PBMCs or T cells enriched from blood (not recorded which). All receptors derive from a woman aged 25 to 39 who had been exposed to COVID-19.

The rearrangement joins TRBV18 to TRBJ2-1; 8 bases align to TRBD2. The germline gives CDR1 KGHSH, CDR2 LQKENI. The CDR3 covers 16 residues. Trimming took 5 bases from V and 0 from J; bases not matched to a gene: 6. The DNA for the CDR3 is TGTGCCAGCTCAAGGACTAGCCCAGACTCCTACAATGAGCAGTTCTTC. It codes for CASSRTSPDSYNEQFF.

This clone has a single count. J is TRBJ1-2 and V is TRBV24-1; 9 bases align to TRBD1. Germline values: CDR1 KGHDR, CDR2 SFDVKD. The CDR3 runs 15 residues. With 5 bases clipped from V and 4 bases from J, the junction kept 7 bases outside the gene matches. CDR3 DNA: TGTGCCACCAGTGCGTCCCAGGGACAGGGCTATGGCTACACCTTC. This gives the protein CATSASQGQGYGYTF.

For this clone: The same CDR3 arises from other DNA sequences in this sample as well. The chain carries TRBV6-5 and TRBJ2-7; D is possibly TRBD2 (6 bases). This CDR3 is 15 amino acids long. Germline V gene sequence: CDR1 MNHEY, CDR2 SVGAGI. Trimming shortened V by 5 bases and J by 4 bases, and 18 bases separated the two germline ends. CDR3: CASSPGGAGRYEQYF. CDR3 DNA sequence: TGTGCCAGCAGTCCTGGAGGAGCGGGCCGTTACGAGCAGTACTTC.

This chain uses TRBV6-5 with TRBJ1-6, with a weak D call TRBD1 (6 bases). The CDR3 has 15 residues. V was pared by 7 bases and J by 4 bases, with 14 bases between. CDR1 and CDR2 from the germline V gene are MNHEY and SVGAGI. The CDR3 reads CASTLLQGYNSPLHF. The CDR3 bases are TGTGCCAGCACCCTCCTACAGGGTTATAATTCACCCCTCCACTTT.